These 14 T cell receptor beta chains share one sample of origin, sequenced in a study of control samples from healthy donors and cancer patients. Here immunoSEQ multiplex PCR was the method, and the copy in TCRdb shows in-frame clones only, minus some. The table has about 89,000 clones, over 65% seen once. The sequenced material came from blood. All receptors come from a middle-aged woman in good health.

The gene calls are TRBV5-4 and TRBJ2-4; 10 bases agree with TRBD2. The CDR3 covers 16 residues. V gave up 4 bases and J gave up 6 bases; unmatched junction bases: 10. In germline, CDR1 is SGHNT, CDR2 YYREEE (reference sequence). The CDR3 DNA follows: TGTGCCAGCAGCCAAATAGCGGGGGGCCAGGGAAACATTCAGTACTTC. The encoded protein is CASSQIAGGQGNIQYF.

This clone turned up a few times. This chain joins TRBV7-3 and TRBJ2-1; D unclear. V shed 2 bases and J shed 9 bases, with 11 bases lying between them. This CDR3 has 13 amino acids. Per germline, CDR1 SGHTA and CDR2 FQGTGA. CDR3 coding DNA: TGTGCCAGCAGCTTAGAATCCTCCCTTGAGCAGTTCTTC. The encoded protein is CASSLESSLEQFF.

The chain uses TRBV27 and TRBJ2-5, with 7 bases fitting TRBD2. Germline CDR1 reads MNHEY; CDR2 reads SMNVEV (reference sequence). This CDR3 has 13 amino acids. The V segment lost 4 bases and the J segment 1 base; nucleotides outside the gene matches: 0. The CDR3 DNA reads as TGTGCCAGCAGTTGGGGGGGCCAAGAGACCCAGTACTTC. Translated, it gives CASSWGGQETQYF.

The V call is TRBV4-2, the J call TRBJ2-1, with 12 positions matching TRBD2. The CDR3 is made up of 16 amino acids. Germline loops: CDR1 LGHNA, CDR2 YNFKEQ. V gave up 5 bases and J gave up 7 bases; unmatched junction bases: 9. In nucleotides, the CDR3 is TGTGCCAGCAGCAGCCTTCTAGCGGGGGGGCTTAATGAGCAGTTCTTC. Its protein is CASSSLLAGGLNEQFF.

This chain uses TRBV10-3 with TRBJ2-3, with D maybe TRBD1 (6 bases). Trimming stripped 4 bases from V and 0 bases from J, with 8 bases between. Germline V gives CDR1 ENHRY, CDR2 SYGVKD. The CDR3 runs to 14 residues. The CDR3 nucleotides are TGTGCCATCAGTGTGGGGGCTAGCACAGATACGCAGTATTTT. Encoded protein: CAISVGASTDTQYF.

The chain carries TRBV30 and TRBJ2-1, with unresolved D. The CDR3 loop spans 13 amino acids. V dropped 3 bases and J dropped 16 bases, with 22 bases sitting between them. The germline gives CDR1 GTSNPN, CDR2 SVGIG (reference sequence). For the CDR3, the DNA is TGTGCCTGGAGAGACGACTCCGCTCGTCCCTTATTCTTC. This sequence encodes CAWRDDSARPLFF. Based on the CDR3 plus reference TRBV30 and TRBJ2-1, the full variable domain is SQTIHQWPATLVQPVGSPLSLECTVEGTSNPNLYWYRQAAGRGLQLLFYSVGIGQISSEVPQNLSASRPQDRQFILSSKKLLLSDSGFYLCAWRDDSARPLFFGPGTRLTVL.

The chain joins TRBV27 to TRBJ1-2, with D tentatively TRBD1 (6 bases). This CDR3 comprises 14 residues. V was trimmed by 2 bases and J by 10 bases, leaving 17 bases between them. Germline-derived CDR1 and CDR2 are MNHEY and SMNVEV (reference sequence). CDR3 DNA sequence: TGTGCCAGCAGTTTAATCGGACAGATTCTACCCTACACCTTC. Translating it yields CASSLIGQILPYTF.

The rearrangement uses TRBV7-3 and TRBJ2-1, with D tentatively TRBD2 (5 bases). V shed 1 base and J shed 7 bases, with 17 bases lying between them. The germline CDR1 and CDR2 sequences are SGHTA and FQGTGA. The CDR3 extends over 16 amino acids. CDR3 amino acids: CASSLIDYAPPNEQFF. CDR3 nucleotides: TGTGCCAGCAGCTTAATTGACTACGCCCCCCCGAATGAGCAGTTCTTC.

The chain carries TRBV3-1 (or the pseudogene TRBV3-2) and TRBJ2-2; a possible D gene is TRBD2 (6 bases). Germline loops: CDR1 LGHDT, CDR2 YNNKEL (reference sequence). The V gene lost 4 bases and the J gene lost 5 bases, with 23 bases spanning the gap. The CDR3 totals 18 residues. Here the CDR3 reads CASSPKRGFSGLTGELFF. CDR3 nucleotide sequence: TGTGCCAGCAGCCCCAAAAGGGGCTTTAGCGGCCTGACCGGGGAGCTGTTTTTT.

The chain recombines TRBV18 with TRBJ1-2, with D tentatively TRBD1 (5 bases). Germline-derived CDR1 and CDR2 are KGHSH and LQKENI. V was cut by 5 bases and J by 3 bases, with 10 bases left in between. The CDR3 contains 13 residues. This CDR3 reads CASSKQDYYGYTF. The CDR3 DNA reads TGTGCCAGCTCAAAACAGGATTACTATGGCTACACCTTC.

The gene calls are TRBV19 and TRBJ1-2; D may be TRBD1 (6 bases). Deletions cut 3 bases from V and 5 bases from J, with 13 bases between. The germline CDR1 and CDR2 sequences are LNHDA and SQIVND (reference sequence). This CDR3 is 14 amino acids long. CDR3: CASSIRGQRYGYTF. The CDR3 nucleotides are TGTGCCAGTAGTATCCGAGGACAGAGATATGGCTACACCTTC.

As regards this clone: A junction end diverges from the germline sequence, so it may reflect a read error. Other DNA sequences of this sample code for an identical CDR3. This chain connects TRBV5-6 to TRBJ1-2; D gene uncertain. The length of the CDR3 is 18 residues. The V gene's germline CDR1 is SGHDT and CDR2 YYEEEE. CDR3 nucleotide sequence: TGCGCCAGCAGCTTGGATCCGGCAGGCCTTAATTCCGTCGATGGCTACACCTTC. Its protein is CASSLDPAGLNSVDGYTF.

V is TRBV7-8 and J is TRBJ1-5; tentative D call: TRBD1 (6 bases). V was shortened by 5 bases and J by 8 bases, with 13 bases between the two germline ends. In germline, CDR1 is SGHVS, CDR2 FQNEAQ. The CDR3 loop spans 13 amino acids. The CDR3 coding sequence is TGTGCCAGCAGCCTCTTAGGGGGGGAGCCCCAGCATTTT. It translates to CASSLLGGEPQHF.

J is TRBJ2-7 and V is TRBV5-1; 7 bases map to TRBD2. CDR3 length: 15 residues. Germline-derived CDR1 and CDR2 are SGHRS and YFSETQ. J gave up 2 bases and V 0 bases, and 5 bases lay outside the gene matches. CDR3 sequence reads: CASSLASGRAYEQYF. DNA of the CDR3: TGCGCCAGCAGCTTGGCCTCGGGGAGGGCCTACGAGCAGTACTTC.